This is a list of T cell receptor beta chains from one sample in a study of blood T cell repertoires in COVID-19. Measured with immunoSEQ multiplex PCR; TCRdb has only the in-frame clones, and not every one. The sample carries about 200,000 clones, 80% recorded once. The sample taken for sequencing was peripheral blood. These TCRs come from a human donor in a cohort sampled during active COVID-19. Both conserved end residues are part of each CDR3. The order of the fields is D gene, clone size, V gene, J gene, CDR3 protein, CDR3 DNA. A D gene is named only where the DNA matches it firmly. Rows may omit the clone size; those that give it use once, few, many or a size class.

>NA|NA|TRBV18|TRBJ2-1
CASSPGGGHLYEEQFF
TGTGCCAGCTCACCTGGGGGAGGACATTTGTACGAGGAGCAGTTCTTC
>TRBD1|NA|TRBV6-5|TRBJ2-3
CASSYQTGVPDTQYF
TGTGCCAGCAGTTACCAGACAGGGGTCCCAGATACGCAGTATTTT
>NA|once|TRBV28|TRBJ2-7
CASTPRNSYEQYF
TGTGCCAGCACCCCCAGGAACTCCTACGAGCAGTACTTC
>TRBD2|NA|TRBV7-2|TRBJ2-5
CASTGLAGGSETQYF
TGTGCCAGCACCGGACTAGCGGGAGGGTCAGAGACCCAGTACTTC
>NA|once|TRBV21-1|TRBJ1-1
CASPRGRETNTEAFF
TGTGCCAGCCCCCGCGGGAGGGAGACGAACACTGAAGCTTTCTTT
>NA|NA|TRBV28|TRBJ2-5
CASSKLARGETQYF
TGTGCCAGCAGCAAACTCGCCCGGGGAGAGACCCAGTACTTC
>TRBD2|NA|TRBV30|TRBJ2-1
CAWSVLRGTYSYNEQFF
TGTGCCTGGAGTGTACTGCGGGGGACTTACTCCTACAATGAGCAGTTCTTC
>NA|NA|TRBV20-1|TRBJ1-2
CSARYQSGYTF
TGCAGTGCTAGATACCAGTCCGGCTACACCTTC
>TRBD1|NA|TRBV27|TRBJ2-7
CASSPGQGYEQYF
TGTGCCAGCAGTCCGGGACAGGGCTACGAGCAGTACTTC
>TRBD1|NA|TRBV5-1|TRBJ2-2
CASSLDPGGGGELFF
TGCGCCAGCAGCTTGGATCCAGGGGGCGGCGGGGAGCTGTTTTTT
>TRBD2|NA|TRBV7-2|TRBJ2-3
CASSFVPAGFTDTQYF
TGTGCCAGCAGCTTTGTCCCAGCGGGGTTCACAGATACGCAGTATTTT
>TRBD1|NA|TRBV5-4|TRBJ2-7
CASSYGQGAFYEQYF
TGTGCCAGCAGCTACGGACAGGGGGCATTCTACGAGCAGTACTTC
>NA|NA|TRBV7-9|TRBJ1-5
CASSPFDSSYSNQPQHF
TGTGCCAGCAGCCCATTCGACAGTTCTTATAGCAATCAGCCCCAGCATTTT
>NA|NA|TRBV3-1/TRBV3-2|TRBJ2-7
CASSPTGTPRGEQYF
TGTGCCAGCAGCCCGACCGGGACTCCAAGGGGCGAGCAGTACTTC
>NA|NA|TRBV5-8|TRBJ1-3
CASSLGLGGNTIYF
TGTGCCAGCAGCTTGGGCCTAGGAGGAAACACCATATATTTT
>TRBD1|few|TRBV28|TRBJ1-4
CASRPTGGLNEKLFF
TGTGCCAGCAGACCCACAGGGGGCCTTAATGAAAAACTGTTTTTT
>NA|few|TRBV5-8|TRBJ1-1
CASSLLRGNTEAFF
TGTGCCAGCAGCTTGCTGCGGGGAAACACTGAAGCTTTCTTT
>TRBD1|NA|TRBV7-9|TRBJ1-3
CASRGTGGNTIYF
TGTGCCAGCAGGGGGACAGGTGGAAACACCATATATTTT
>TRBD1|NA|TRBV20-1|TRBJ1-1
CSASWGRLRNLDRVNTEAFF
TGCAGTGCTAGTTGGGGCCGTCTGCGTAATTTGGACAGGGTGAACACTGAAGCTTTCTTT
>NA|NA|TRBV28|TRBJ2-5
CASSFWGRETQYF
TGTGCCAGCAGTTTTTGGGGGCGGGAGACCCAGTACTTC
>TRBD1|NA|TRBV15|TRBJ2-5
CATSNVSGTDQETQYF
TGTGCCACCAGCAATGTCTCTGGGACAGACCAAGAGACCCAGTACTTC
>TRBD2|once|TRBV19|TRBJ2-1
CASSRLAGVRNEQFF
TGTGCCAGTAGCCGACTAGCGGGAGTTAGGAATGAGCAGTTCTTC
>NA|NA|TRBV7-6|TRBJ2-4
CASSSRVEGDIQYF
TGTGCCAGCAGCTCTCGAGTCGAGGGGGACATTCAGTACTTC
>NA|NA|TRBV19|TRBJ1-5
CASSTRPRVNQPQHF
TGTGCCAGTAGTACCCGGCCGAGGGTCAATCAGCCCCAGCATTTT
>TRBD1|few|TRBV28|TRBJ1-4
CASSRPQGVGEKLFF
TGTGCCAGCAGTCGACCACAGGGGGTGGGAGAAAAACTGTTTTTT
>TRBD1|NA|TRBV28|TRBJ2-7
CASRSQGGYEQYF
TGTGCCAGCAGGTCACAGGGGGGTTACGAGCAGTACTTC
>NA|NA|TRBV7-2|TRBJ2-5
CASSSYQETQYF
TGTGCCAGCAGCTCTTACCAAGAGACCCAGTACTTC
>NA|NA|TRBV6-1|TRBJ1-2
CASSDRDYGYTF
TGTGCCAGCAGTGACCGTGACTATGGCTACACCTTC
>TRBD2|once|TRBV10-3|TRBJ2-7
CAISESHLAGVSYEQYF
TGTGCCATCAGTGAGTCCCACCTGGCGGGGGTCTCCTACGAGCAGTACTTC
>NA|NA|TRBV7-2|TRBJ2-1
CASNSPGGTEYNEQFF
TGTGCCAGCAATTCACCTGGGGGGACCGAGTACAATGAGCAGTTCTTC
>NA|NA|TRBV6-2/TRBV6-3|TRBJ1-2
CASSSTGIFGYTF
TGTGCCAGCAGTTCGACGGGGATCTTCGGCTACACCTTC
>TRBD2|NA|TRBV10-3|TRBJ2-5
CATLGLAGDQETQYF
TGTGCCACCTTAGGACTAGCGGGGGACCAAGAGACCCAGTACTTC
>NA|NA|TRBV7-9|TRBJ2-7
CASRGGSEDEQYF
TGTGCCAGCAGAGGTGGGAGCGAGGACGAGCAGTACTTC
>TRBD1|NA|TRBV9|TRBJ2-3
CASSVAAGTAPTDTQYF
TGTGCCAGCAGCGTAGCTGCCGGGACAGCGCCCACAGATACGCAGTATTTT
>TRBD1|NA|TRBV28|TRBJ2-6
CASRLSRGLGANVLTF
TGTGCCAGCAGACTAAGCAGGGGGCTTGGGGCCAACGTCCTGACTTTC
>NA|once|TRBV29-1|TRBJ2-5
CSARRSITETQYF
TGCAGTGCCAGAAGATCGATTACGGAGACCCAGTACTTC
>NA|few|TRBV6-5|TRBJ2-7
CASSTQSYEQYF
TGTGCCAGCAGTACGCAGTCCTACGAGCAGTACTTC
>NA|once|TRBV4-3|TRBJ2-7
CASSQEVHRSYEQYF
TGCGCCAGCAGCCAAGAGGTACACCGCTCCTACGAGCAGTACTTC
>NA|NA|TRBV30|TRBJ2-1
CASIAEHNEQFF
TGTGCCTCCATAGCGGAACACAATGAGCAGTTCTTC
>NA|NA|TRBV9|TRBJ1-4
CASSVSSSEKLFF
TGTGCCAGCAGCGTATCTTCGAGTGAAAAACTGTTTTTT
>NA|once|TRBV11-2|TRBJ2-7
CASSLNRDSSYEQYF
TGTGCCAGCAGCTTAAACAGGGATAGCTCCTACGAGCAGTACTTC
>NA|NA|TRBV10-3|TRBJ2-2
CAISEVREPGELFF
TGTGCCATCAGTGAGGTGCGGGAACCCGGGGAGCTGTTTTTT
>TRBD2|NA|TRBV7-9|TRBJ2-1
CASSRGLAGADEQFF
TGTGCCAGCAGCCGCGGACTAGCGGGAGCGGATGAGCAGTTCTTC
>NA|few|TRBV19|TRBJ1-1
CASSPPGQGEAFF
TGTGCCAGTAGTCCACCGGGACAAGGGGAAGCTTTCTTT
>NA|NA|TRBV7-2|TRBJ2-3
CASSFTTSRTDTQYF
TGTGCCAGCAGCTTCACGACTAGTAGAACAGATACGCAGTATTTT
>TRBD1|NA|TRBV7-3|TRBJ1-1
CASSYRTGGYTEAFF
TGTGCCAGCAGCTACCGGACAGGGGGCTACACTGAAGCTTTCTTT
>TRBD1|once|TRBV7-2|TRBJ2-6
CASSLDRGSGANVLTF
TGTGCCAGCAGCTTGGACAGGGGGTCCGGGGCCAACGTCCTGACTTTC